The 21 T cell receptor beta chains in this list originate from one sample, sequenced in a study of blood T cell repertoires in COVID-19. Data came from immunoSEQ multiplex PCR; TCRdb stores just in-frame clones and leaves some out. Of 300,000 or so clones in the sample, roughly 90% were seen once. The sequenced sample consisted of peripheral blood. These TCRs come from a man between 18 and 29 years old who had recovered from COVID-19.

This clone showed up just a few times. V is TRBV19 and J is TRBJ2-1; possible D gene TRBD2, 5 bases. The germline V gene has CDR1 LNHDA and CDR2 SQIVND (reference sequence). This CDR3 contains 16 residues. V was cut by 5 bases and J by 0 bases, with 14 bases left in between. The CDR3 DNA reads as TGTGCCAGTAGTCCCCTGCAGCGGAGCTCCTACAATGAGCAGTTCTTC. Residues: CASSPLQRSSYNEQFF.

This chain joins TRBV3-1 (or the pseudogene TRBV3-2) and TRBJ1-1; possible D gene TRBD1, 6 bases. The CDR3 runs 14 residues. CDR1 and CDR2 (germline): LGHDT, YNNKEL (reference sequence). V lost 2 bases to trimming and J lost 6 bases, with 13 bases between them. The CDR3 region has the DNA TGTGCCAGCAGCCAACACAGGGAGGGCGCTGAAGCTTTCTTT. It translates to CASSQHREGAEAFF.

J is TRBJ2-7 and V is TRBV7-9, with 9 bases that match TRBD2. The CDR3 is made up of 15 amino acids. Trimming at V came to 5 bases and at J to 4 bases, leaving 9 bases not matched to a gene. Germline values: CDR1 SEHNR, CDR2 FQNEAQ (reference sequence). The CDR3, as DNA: TGTGCCAGCAGCCCGGTGACTAGCGGAGATTACGAGCAGTACTTC. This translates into CASSPVTSGDYEQYF.

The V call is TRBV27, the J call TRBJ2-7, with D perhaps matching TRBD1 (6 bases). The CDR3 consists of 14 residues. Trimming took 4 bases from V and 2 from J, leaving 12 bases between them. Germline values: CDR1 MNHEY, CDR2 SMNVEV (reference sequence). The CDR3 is CASSSTTGPYEQYF. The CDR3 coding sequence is TGTGCCAGCAGTTCCACGACAGGCCCCTACGAGCAGTACTTC.

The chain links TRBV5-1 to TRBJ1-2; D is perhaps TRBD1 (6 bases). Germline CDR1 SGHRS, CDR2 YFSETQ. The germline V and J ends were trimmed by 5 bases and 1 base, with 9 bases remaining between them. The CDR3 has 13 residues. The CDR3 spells CASRDSFNYGYTF. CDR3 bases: TGCGCCAGCAGGGACAGTTTTAACTATGGCTACACCTTC.

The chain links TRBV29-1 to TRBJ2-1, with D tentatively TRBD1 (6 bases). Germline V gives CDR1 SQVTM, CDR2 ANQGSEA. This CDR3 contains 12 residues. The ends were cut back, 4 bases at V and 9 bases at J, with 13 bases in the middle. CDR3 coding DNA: TGCAGCGTTGGGACTCAGGGGTTTGAGCAGTTCTTC. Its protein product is CSVGTQGFEQFF.

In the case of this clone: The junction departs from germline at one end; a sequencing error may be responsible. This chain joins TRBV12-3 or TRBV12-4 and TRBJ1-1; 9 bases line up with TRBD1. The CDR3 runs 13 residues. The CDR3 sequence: CASNLQGAAEAFF. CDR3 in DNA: TGTGCCAGCAATTTACAGGGGGCCGCTGAAGCTTTCTTT.

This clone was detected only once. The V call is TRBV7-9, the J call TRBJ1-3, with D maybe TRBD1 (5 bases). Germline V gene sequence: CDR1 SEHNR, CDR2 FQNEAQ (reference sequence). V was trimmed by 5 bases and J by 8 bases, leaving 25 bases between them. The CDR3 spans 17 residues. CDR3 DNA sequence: TGTGCCAGCAGCCCCCCCGGGACGGCAAAGGGCGGGGACACCATATATTTT. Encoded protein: CASSPPGTAKGGDTIYF.

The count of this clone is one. In DNA, the CDR3 is TGTGCCAGCAGCCCGGGACTAGCGGTGACCGGGGAGCTGTTTTTT. This gives the protein CASSPGLAVTGELFF. This chain uses TRBV6-5 with TRBJ2-2; 11 nucleotides agree with TRBD2. Looked up from germline, CDR1 is MNHEY and CDR2 is SVGAGI. V gave up 6 bases and J gave up 5 bases; unmatched junction bases: 5. This CDR3 contains 15 residues.

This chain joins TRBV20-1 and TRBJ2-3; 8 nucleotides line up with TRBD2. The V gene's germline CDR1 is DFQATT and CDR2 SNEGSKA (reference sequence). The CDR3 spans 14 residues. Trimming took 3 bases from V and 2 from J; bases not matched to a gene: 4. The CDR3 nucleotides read TGCAGTGCTAGTCCTAGCGGGTTCACAGATACGCAGTATTTT. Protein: CSASPSGFTDTQYF.

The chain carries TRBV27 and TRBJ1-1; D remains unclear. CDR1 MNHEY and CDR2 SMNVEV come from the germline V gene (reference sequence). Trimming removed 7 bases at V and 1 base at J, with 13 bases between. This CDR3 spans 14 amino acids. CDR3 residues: CASNPRGPNTEAFF. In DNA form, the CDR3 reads TGTGCCAGCAACCCGCGAGGTCCGAACACTGAAGCTTTCTTT.

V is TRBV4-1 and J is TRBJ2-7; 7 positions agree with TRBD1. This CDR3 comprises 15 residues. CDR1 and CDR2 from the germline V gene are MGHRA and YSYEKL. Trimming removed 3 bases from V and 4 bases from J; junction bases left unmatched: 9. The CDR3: CASSHRQGNGYEQYF. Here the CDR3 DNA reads TGCGCCAGCAGCCATAGACAGGGTAACGGGTACGAGCAGTACTTC.

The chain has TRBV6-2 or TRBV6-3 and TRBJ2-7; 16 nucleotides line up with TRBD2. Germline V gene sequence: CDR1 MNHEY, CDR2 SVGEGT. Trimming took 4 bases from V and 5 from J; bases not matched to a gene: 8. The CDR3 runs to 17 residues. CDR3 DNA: TGTGCCAGCAGTTCGGGACTAGCGGGAGGGCCTGTCCACGAGCAGTACTTC. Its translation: CASSSGLAGGPVHEQYF.

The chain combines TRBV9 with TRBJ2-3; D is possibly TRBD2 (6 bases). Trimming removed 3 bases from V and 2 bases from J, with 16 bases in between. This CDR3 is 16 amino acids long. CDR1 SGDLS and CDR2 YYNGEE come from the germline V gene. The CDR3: CASSAPPGGATDTQYF. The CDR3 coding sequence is TGTGCCAGCAGCGCCCCACCGGGCGGGGCCACAGATACGCAGTATTTT.

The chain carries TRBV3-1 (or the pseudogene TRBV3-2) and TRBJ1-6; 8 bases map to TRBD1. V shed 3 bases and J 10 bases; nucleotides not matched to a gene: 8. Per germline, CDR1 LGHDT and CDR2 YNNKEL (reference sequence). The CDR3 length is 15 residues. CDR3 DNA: TGTGCCAGCAGCCAGGGGGACAGGATTTTGTCACCCCTCCACTTT. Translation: CASSQGDRILSPLHF.

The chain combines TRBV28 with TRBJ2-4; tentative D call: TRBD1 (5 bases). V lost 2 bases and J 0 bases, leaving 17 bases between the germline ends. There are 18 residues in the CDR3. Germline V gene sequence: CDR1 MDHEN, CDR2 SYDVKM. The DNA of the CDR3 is TGTGCCAGCAGTTTACCTTCGACAGCATTACTAGCCAAAAACATTCAGTACTTC. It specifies CASSLPSTALLAKNIQYF.

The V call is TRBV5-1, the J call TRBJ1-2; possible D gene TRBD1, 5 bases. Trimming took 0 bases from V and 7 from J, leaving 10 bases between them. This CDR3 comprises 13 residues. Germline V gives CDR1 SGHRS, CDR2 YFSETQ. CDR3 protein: CASSLDPQGGYTF. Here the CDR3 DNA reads TGCGCCAGCAGCTTGGACCCGCAGGGTGGCTACACCTTC.

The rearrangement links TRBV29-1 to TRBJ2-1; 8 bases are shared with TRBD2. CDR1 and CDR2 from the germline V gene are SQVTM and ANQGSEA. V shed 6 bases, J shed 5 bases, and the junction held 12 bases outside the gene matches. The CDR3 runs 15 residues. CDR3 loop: CSVGMGREVDNEQFF. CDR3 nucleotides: TGCAGCGTAGGGATGGGGCGGGAGGTGGACAATGAGCAGTTCTTC.

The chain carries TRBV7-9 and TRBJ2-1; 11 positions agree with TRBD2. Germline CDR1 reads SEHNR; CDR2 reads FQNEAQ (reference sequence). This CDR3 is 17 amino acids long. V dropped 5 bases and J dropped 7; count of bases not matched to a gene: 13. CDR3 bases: TGTGCCAGCAGCCCACAGACCGGGACTAGCGGTCGAAATGAGCAGTTCTTC. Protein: CASSPQTGTSGRNEQFF.

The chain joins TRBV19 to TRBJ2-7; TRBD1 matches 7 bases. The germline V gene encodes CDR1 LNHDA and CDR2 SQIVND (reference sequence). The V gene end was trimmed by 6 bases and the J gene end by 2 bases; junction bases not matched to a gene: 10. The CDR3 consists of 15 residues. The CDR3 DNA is TGTGCCAGTAGGGCTAGGGGACAGAGCGCCTACGAGCAGTACTTC. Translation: CASRARGQSAYEQYF.

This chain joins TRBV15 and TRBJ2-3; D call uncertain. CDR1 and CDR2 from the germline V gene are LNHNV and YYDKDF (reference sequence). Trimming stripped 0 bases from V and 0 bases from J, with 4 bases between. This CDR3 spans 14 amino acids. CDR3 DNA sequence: TGTGCCACCAGCAGAGATATTAGCACAGATACGCAGTATTTT. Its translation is CATSRDISTDTQYF.